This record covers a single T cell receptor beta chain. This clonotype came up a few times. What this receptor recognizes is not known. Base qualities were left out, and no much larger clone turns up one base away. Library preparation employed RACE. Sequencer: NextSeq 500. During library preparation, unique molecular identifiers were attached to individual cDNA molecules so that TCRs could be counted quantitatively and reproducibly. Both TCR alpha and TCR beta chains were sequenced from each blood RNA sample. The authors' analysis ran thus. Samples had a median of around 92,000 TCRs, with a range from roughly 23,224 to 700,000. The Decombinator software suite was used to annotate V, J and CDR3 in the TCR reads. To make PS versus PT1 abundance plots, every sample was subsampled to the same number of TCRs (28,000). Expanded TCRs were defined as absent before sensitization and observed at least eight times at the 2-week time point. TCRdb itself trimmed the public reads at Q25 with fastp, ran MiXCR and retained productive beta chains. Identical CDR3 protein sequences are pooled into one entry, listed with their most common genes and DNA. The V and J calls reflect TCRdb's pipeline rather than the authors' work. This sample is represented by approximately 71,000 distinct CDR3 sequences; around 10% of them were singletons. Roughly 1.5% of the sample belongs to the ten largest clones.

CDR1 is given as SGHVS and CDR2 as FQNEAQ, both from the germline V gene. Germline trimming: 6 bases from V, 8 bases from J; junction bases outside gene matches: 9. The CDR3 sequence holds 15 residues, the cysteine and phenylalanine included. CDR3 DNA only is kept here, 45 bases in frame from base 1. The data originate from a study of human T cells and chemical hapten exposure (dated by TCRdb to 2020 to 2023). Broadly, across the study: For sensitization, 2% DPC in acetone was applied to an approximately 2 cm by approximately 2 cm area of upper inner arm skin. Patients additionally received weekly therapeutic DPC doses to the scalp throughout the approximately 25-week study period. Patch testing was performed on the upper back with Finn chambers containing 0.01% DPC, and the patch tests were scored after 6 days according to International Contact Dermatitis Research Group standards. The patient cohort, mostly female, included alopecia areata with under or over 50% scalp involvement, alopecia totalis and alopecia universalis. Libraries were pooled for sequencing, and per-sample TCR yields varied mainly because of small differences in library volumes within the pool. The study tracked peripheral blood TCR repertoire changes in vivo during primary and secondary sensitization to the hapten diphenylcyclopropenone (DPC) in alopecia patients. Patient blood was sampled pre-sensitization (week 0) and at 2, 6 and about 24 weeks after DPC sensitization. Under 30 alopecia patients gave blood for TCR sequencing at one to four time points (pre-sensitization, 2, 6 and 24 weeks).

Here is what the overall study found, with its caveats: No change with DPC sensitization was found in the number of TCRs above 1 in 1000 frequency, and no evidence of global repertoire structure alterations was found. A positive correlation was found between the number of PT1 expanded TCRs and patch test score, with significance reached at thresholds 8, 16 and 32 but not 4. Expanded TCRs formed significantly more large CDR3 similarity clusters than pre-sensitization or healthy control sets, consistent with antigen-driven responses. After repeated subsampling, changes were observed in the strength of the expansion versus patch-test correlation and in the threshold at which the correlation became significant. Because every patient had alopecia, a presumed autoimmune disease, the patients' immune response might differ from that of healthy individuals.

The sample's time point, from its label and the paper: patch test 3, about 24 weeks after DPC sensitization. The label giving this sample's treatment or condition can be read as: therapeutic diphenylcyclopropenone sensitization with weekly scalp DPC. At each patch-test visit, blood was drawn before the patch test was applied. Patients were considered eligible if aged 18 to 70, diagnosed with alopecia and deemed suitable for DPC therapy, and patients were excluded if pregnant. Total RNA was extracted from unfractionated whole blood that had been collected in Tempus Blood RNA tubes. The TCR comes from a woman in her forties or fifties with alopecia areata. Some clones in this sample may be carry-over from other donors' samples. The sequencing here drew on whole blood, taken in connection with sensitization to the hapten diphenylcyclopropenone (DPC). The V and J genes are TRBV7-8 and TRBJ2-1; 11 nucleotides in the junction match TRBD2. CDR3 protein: CASRILAGDGDEQFF. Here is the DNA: TGTGCCAGCAGAATACTAGCGGGGGATGGTGATGAGCAGTTCTTC.